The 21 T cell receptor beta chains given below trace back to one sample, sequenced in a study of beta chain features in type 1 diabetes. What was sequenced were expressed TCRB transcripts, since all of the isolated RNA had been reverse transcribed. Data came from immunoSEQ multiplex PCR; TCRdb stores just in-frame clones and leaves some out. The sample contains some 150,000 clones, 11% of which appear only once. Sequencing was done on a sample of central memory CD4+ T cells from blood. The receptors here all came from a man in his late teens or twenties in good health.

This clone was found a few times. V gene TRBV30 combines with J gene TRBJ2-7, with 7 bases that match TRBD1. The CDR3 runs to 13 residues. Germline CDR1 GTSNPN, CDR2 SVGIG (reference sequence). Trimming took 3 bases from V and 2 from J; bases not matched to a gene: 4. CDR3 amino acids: CAWSLGTAYEQYF. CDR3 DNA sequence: TGTGCCTGGAGCCTAGGGACAGCCTACGAGCAGTACTTC.

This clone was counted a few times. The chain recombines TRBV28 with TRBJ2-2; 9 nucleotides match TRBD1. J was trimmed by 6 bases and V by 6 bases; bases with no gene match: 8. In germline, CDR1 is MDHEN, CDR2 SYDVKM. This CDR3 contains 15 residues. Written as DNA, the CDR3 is TGTGCCAGCAGATTACAGGGGGCTGGAGCCGGGGAGCTGTTTTTT. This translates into CASRLQGAGAGELFF.

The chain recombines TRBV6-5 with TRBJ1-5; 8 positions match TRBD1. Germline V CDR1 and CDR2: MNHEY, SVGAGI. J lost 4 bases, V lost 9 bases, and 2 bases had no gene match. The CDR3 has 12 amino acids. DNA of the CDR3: TGTGCCAGTCGGACAGGGAATCAGCCCCAGCATTTT. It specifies CASRTGNQPQHF.

CDR3 sequence: CASRPRPGNTGELFF. CDR3 DNA: TGTGCCAGCAGACCTAGGCCGGGGAACACCGGGGAGCTGTTTTTT. The chain combines TRBV28 with TRBJ2-2; D ambiguous. V was clipped by 6 bases and J by 1 base, with 12 bases between them. The CDR3 consists of 15 residues. Germline-derived CDR1 and CDR2 are MDHEN and SYDVKM.

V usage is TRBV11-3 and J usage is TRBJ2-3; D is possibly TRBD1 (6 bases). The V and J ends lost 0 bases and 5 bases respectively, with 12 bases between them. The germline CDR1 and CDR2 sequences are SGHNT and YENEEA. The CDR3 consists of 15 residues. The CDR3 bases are TGTGCCAGCAGCTTAGAGGGACAAAGGGGAGATACGCAGTATTTT. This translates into CASSLEGQRGDTQYF.

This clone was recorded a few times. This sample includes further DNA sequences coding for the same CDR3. CDR3 DNA: TGTGCCAGCAGCCCAGGACAGGGCAATCAGCCCCAGCATTTT. This translates into CASSPGQGNQPQHF. The chain employs TRBV7-3 and TRBJ1-5; 7 bases align to TRBD1. Trimming at V came to 5 bases and at J to 2 bases, leaving 3 bases not matched to a gene. This CDR3 has 14 amino acids. Germline V gene sequence: CDR1 SGHTA, CDR2 FQGTGA.

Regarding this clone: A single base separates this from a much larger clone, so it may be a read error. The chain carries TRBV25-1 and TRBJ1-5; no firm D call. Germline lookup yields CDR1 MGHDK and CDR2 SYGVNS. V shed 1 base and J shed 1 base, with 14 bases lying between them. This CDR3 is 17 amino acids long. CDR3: CASSESRREESNQPQHF. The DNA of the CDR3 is TGTGCCAGCAGTGAATCTCGACGGGAGGAGAGCAATCAGCCCCAGCATTTT.

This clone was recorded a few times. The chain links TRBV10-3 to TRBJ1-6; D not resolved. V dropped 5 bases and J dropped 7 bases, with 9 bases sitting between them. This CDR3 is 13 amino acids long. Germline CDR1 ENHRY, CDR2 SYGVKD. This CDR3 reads CAISPSDNSPLHF. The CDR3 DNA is TGTGCCATCAGTCCCTCAGACAATTCACCCCTCCACTTT.

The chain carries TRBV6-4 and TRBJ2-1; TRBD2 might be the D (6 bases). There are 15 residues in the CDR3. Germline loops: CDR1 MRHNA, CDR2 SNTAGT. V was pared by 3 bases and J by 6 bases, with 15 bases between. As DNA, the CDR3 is TGTGCCAGCAGTGATGGAGGGGCGAGGGGCAATGAGCAGTTCTTC. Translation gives CASSDGGARGNEQFF.

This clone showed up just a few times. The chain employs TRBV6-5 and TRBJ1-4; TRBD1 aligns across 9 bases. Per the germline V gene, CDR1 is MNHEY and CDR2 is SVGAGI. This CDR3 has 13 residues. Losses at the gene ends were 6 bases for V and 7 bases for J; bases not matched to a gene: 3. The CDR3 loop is CASRTGGAEKLFF. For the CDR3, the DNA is TGTGCCAGCAGGACAGGGGGAGCTGAAAAACTGTTTTTT.

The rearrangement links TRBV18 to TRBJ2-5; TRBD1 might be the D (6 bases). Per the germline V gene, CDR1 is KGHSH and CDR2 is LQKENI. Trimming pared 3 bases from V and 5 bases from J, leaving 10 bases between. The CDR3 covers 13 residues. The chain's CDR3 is CASSPTGKETQYF. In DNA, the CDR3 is TGTGCCAGCTCACCCACAGGGAAGGAGACCCAGTACTTC.

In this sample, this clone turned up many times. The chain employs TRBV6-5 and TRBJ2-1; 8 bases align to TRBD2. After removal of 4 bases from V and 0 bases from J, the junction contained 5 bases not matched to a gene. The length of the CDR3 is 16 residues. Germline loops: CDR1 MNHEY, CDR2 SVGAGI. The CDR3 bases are TGTGCCAGCAGTTCCTTCGCGGGAGGCTCCTACAATGAGCAGTTCTTC. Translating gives CASSSFAGGSYNEQFF.

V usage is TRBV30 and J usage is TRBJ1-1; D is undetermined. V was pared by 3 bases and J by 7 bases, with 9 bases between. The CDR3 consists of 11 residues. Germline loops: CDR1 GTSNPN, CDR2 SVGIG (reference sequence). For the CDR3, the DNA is TGTGCCTGGAGGCTCCAGGTTGAAGCTTTCTTT. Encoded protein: CAWRLQVEAFF.

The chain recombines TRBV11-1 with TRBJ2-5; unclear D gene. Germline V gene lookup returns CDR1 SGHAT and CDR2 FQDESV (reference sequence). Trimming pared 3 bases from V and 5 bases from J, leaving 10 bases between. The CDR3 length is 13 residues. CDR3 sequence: CASSLETRETQYF. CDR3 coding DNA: TGTGCCAGCAGCTTGGAAACGCGGGAGACCCAGTACTTC.

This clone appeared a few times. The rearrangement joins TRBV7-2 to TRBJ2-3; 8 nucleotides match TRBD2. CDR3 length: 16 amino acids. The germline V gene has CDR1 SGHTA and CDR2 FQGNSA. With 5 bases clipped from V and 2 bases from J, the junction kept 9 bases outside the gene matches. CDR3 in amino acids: CASSTALAGATDTQYF. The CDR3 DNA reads TGTGCCAGCAGCACCGCTCTAGCGGGCGCCACAGATACGCAGTATTTT.

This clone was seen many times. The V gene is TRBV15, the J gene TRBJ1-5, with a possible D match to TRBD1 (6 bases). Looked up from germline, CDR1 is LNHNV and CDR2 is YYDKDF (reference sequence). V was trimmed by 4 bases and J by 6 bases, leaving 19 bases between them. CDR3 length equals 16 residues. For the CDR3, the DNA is TGTGCCACCAGCACGTACAGGGAGAGCGCAATTCAGCCCCAGCATTTT. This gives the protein CATSTYRESAIQPQHF.

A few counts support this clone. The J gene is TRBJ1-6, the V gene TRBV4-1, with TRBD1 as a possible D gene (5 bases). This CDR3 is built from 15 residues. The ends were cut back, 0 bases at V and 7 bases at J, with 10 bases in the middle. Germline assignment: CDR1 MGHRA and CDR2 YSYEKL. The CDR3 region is CASSQEGQGNSPLHF. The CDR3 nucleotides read TGCGCCAGCAGCCAAGAAGGGCAGGGCAATTCACCCCTCCACTTT.

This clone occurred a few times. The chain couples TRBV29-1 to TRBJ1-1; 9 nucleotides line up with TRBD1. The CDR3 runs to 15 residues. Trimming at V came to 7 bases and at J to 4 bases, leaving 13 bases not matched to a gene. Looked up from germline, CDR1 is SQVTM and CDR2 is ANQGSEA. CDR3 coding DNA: TGCAGCGCTGCACTGGGACAGGGTCTTTTCACTGAAGCTTTCTTT. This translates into CSAALGQGLFTEAFF.

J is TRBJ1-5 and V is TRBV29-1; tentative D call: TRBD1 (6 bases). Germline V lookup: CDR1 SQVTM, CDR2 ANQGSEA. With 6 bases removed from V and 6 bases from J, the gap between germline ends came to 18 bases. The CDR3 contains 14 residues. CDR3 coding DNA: TGCAGCGTCGATACAGGGTCGGGGTCTCAGCCCCAGCATTTT. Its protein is CSVDTGSGSQPQHF.

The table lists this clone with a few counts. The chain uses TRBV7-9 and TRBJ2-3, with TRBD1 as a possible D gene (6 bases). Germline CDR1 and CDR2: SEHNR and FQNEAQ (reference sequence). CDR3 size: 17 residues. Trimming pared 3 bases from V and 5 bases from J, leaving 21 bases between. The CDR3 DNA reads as TGTGCCAGCAGCTTTGACCGCCCTATTACAGGGCGAGATACGCAGTATTTT. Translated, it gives CASSFDRPITGRDTQYF.

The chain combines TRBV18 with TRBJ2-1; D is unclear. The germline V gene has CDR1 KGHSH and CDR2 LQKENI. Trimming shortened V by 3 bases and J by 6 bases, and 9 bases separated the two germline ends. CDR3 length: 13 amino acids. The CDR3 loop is CASSPTPGNEQFF. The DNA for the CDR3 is TGTGCCAGCTCACCCACCCCGGGCAATGAGCAGTTCTTC.